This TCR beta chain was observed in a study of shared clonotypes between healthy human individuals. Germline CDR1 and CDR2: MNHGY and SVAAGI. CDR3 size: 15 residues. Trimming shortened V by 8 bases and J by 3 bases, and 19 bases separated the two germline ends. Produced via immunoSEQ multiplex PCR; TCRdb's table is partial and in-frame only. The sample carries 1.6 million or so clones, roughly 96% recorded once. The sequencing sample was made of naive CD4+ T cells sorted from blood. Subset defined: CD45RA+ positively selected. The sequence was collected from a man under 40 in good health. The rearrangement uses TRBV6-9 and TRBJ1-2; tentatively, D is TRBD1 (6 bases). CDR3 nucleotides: TGTGCCAGCCGGGGGCACGCGAAAGGAGACTATGGCTACACCTTC. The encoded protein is CASRGHAKGDYGYTF.